The 7 T cell receptor beta chains given below trace back to one sample, sequenced in a study of blood T cell repertoires in COVID-19. This table comes from immunoSEQ multiplex PCR, and its TCRdb copy is limited to in-frame clones, with some not included. In the table there are 300,000 to 450,000 clones, 85% to 90% of which are singletons. The sequenced sample was PBMCs or T cells enriched from blood (not recorded which). All receptors derive from a man younger than 35 who had recovered from COVID-19.

The CDR3 DNA follows: TGTGCCAGCAGTCTACGCAGGGTTTCCGAAGCTTTCTTT. The encoded protein is CASSLRRVSEAFF. This chain links TRBV6-5 with TRBJ1-1, with D tentatively TRBD1 (5 bases). Germline V gene lookup returns CDR1 MNHEY and CDR2 SVGAGI. This CDR3 has 13 residues. Between the trimmed V and J ends, which lost 5 bases and 8 bases, there was a span of 15 bases.

The rearrangement joins TRBV5-8 to TRBJ2-1, with TRBD2 matching over 10 bases. The germline CDR1 and CDR2 sequences are SGHTS and YDEGEE. V trimming: 6 bases; J trimming: 15 bases; junction bases outside the gene matches: 21. This CDR3 has 16 amino acids. CDR3 coding DNA: TGTGCCAGCACCCGGACTGAGGGGGGGACTAGCGTAAGGTGGTTCTTC. As protein: CASTRTEGGTSVRWFF.

The genes are TRBV28 and TRBJ1-5; D might be TRBD1 (5 bases). Deletions cut 3 bases from V and 9 bases from J, with 15 bases between. This CDR3 is built from 14 residues. Per germline, CDR1 MDHEN and CDR2 SYDVKM. CDR3: CASSLGQGGRPQHF. The CDR3 region has the DNA TGTGCCAGCAGTTTGGGGCAGGGAGGAAGGCCCCAGCATTTT.

The CDR3 DNA follows: TGTGCCAGCTGCTCCCCGGGGAAAGCATCTTACAATGAGCAGTTCTTC. Amino acids: CASCSPGKASYNEQFF. This rearrangement joins TRBV4-2 to TRBJ2-1; maybe TRBD2 (5 bases). V lost 8 bases to trimming and J lost 4 bases, with 21 bases between them. Germline lookup yields CDR1 LGHNA and CDR2 YNFKEQ. This CDR3 contains 16 residues.

The rearrangement links TRBV2 to TRBJ2-2; 9 nucleotides agree with TRBD2. The CDR3 has 17 residues. J gave up 7 bases and V 2 bases, and 11 bases lay outside the gene matches. Germline V gene sequence: CDR1 SNHLY, CDR2 FYNNEI. The DNA of the CDR3 is TGTGCCAGCAGTGAATTAGCGGGGGTCACGCCAAGCGGGGAGCTGTTTTTT. It specifies CASSELAGVTPSGELFF.

This clone has just one count. Distinct nucleotide sequences in the sample also encode this CDR3. The chain links TRBV12-3 or TRBV12-4 to TRBJ1-2; D not certain. The CDR3 is 13 residues long. Trimming cost V 3 bases and J 1 base, with 6 bases left between them. The CDR3 nucleotides are TGTGCCAGCAGTTTCAACAGTAACTATGGCTACACCTTC. It codes for CASSFNSNYGYTF.

The chain recombines TRBV19 with TRBJ2-2; perhaps TRBD2 as D (6 bases). Deletions cut 1 base from V and 5 bases from J, with 8 bases between. Germline V gene sequence: CDR1 LNHDA, CDR2 SQIVND (reference sequence). CDR3 length equals 14 residues. As DNA, the CDR3 is TGTGCCAGTAGTATAGGGGGGAGGACCGGGGAGCTGTTTTTT. Translation: CASSIGGRTGELFF.